The clone carrying this TCR beta chain showed up just a few times. Its antigen is still unknown. This sample stems from a study of T cells in Graves' hyperthyroidism and ophthalmopathy. A patient was excluded if there was uncontrolled infection, other autoimmune disease, pregnancy or lactation. Used for diagnoses were clinical symptoms, serum thyroxine and TRAb, thyroid ultrasound and orbital computed tomography. Trimming shortened V by 5 bases and J by 10 bases, and 17 bases separated the two germline ends. The CDR3 has 14 amino acids. Germline lookup yields CDR1 SGHTA and CDR2 FQGTGA. RNA transcripts served as the template for amplifying TCR beta CDR3 regions. The study used the HTBI primer set for a first-round RT-PCR of the TCR CDR3. TCRdb used MiXCR to reprocess the multiplex PCR reads, holding one entry per CDR3 protein. The data contain roughly 640,000 distinct CDR3 sequences, 16% of them singletons.

Points from the study as a whole: Ophthalmopathy was distinguished from stable hyperthyroidism by 13 V-J signatures. Blood also held most thyroid clonotypes expanded beyond 0.001.

V usage is TRBV7-3 and J usage is TRBJ2-2; a weak D match, TRBD1 (6 bases). Material for sequencing was blood. The receptor comes from a woman between 40 and 50 years old with Graves' ophthalmopathy. Here the CDR3 reads CASSERGTPPELFF. The CDR3 nucleotides are TGTGCCAGCAGCGAAAGGGGGACCCCCCCGGAGCTGTTTTTT.